These 14 T cell receptor beta chains share one sample of origin, sequenced in a study of blood T cell repertoires in COVID-19. Libraries were prepared by immunoSEQ multiplex PCR; TCRdb keeps only in-frame clonotypes and omits some of them. In the table there are approximately 210,000 clones, 82% of which are singletons. The sample taken for sequencing was peripheral blood. These receptors were obtained from a woman aged 80 or older with acute or convalescent COVID-19.

The chain links TRBV5-1 to TRBJ2-7; TRBD1 is a possible D gene (6 bases). Germline CDR1 SGHRS, CDR2 YFSETQ. The ends were cut back, 0 bases at V and 4 bases at J, with 11 bases in the middle. The CDR3 is made up of 14 amino acids. The CDR3 here is CASSLDGTFYEQYF. For the CDR3, the DNA is TGCGCCAGCAGCTTGGATGGGACATTTTACGAGCAGTACTTC.

The gene calls are TRBV4-3 and TRBJ1-6; D not certain. V lost 0 bases, J lost 0 bases, and 9 bases lay in between. There are 17 residues in the CDR3. Per germline, CDR1 LGHNA and CDR2 YSLEER. The CDR3 DNA follows: TGCGCCAGCAGCCAAGAGGGAGGGAGCTCCTATAATTCACCCCTCCACTTT. It specifies CASSQEGGSSYNSPLHF.

V usage is TRBV3-1 (or the pseudogene TRBV3-2) and J usage is TRBJ1-2, with TRBD1 matching over 9 bases. Germline assignment: CDR1 LGHDT and CDR2 YNNKEL (reference sequence). This CDR3 has 13 residues. Trimming took 3 bases from V and 8 from J; bases not matched to a gene: 4. The CDR3 region has the DNA TGTGCCAGCAGCCACTTGGGACAGGGAGGCTACACCTTC. This gives the protein CASSHLGQGGYTF.

The rearrangement links TRBV24-1 to TRBJ2-2; the match to TRBD2 covers 9 bases. Germline values: CDR1 KGHDR, CDR2 SFDVKD. Losses at the gene ends were 2 bases for V and 7 bases for J; bases not matched to a gene: 4. The CDR3 has 15 amino acids. CDR3 nucleotides: TGTGCCACCAGTGATTCTAGGACTAGCGTCGGGGAGCTGTTTTTT. Amino acids: CATSDSRTSVGELFF.

This rearrangement joins TRBV12-3 or TRBV12-4 to TRBJ2-7; TRBD1 matches at 7 bases. The CDR3 loop spans 13 amino acids. The ends lost 6 bases at V and 4 bases at J; junction bases unmatched: 6. CDR3 sequence: CASSWGQNYEQYF. In DNA, the CDR3 is TGTGCCAGCAGCTGGGGACAGAATTACGAGCAGTACTTC.

This clone was seen only a few times. This sequence joins TRBV28 and TRBJ1-2; TRBD1 might be the D (6 bases). Germline lookup yields CDR1 MDHEN and CDR2 SYDVKM. The CDR3 runs to 13 residues. V lost 5 bases, J lost 8 bases, and 15 bases lay in between. The CDR3 sequence is CASSPTGSGGYTF. CDR3 bases: TGTGCCAGCAGTCCCACAGGGTCGGGGGGCTACACCTTC.

The chain combines TRBV2 with TRBJ1-4; 7 nucleotides line up with TRBD1. J lost 6 bases, V lost 1 base, and 2 bases had no gene match. The CDR3 has 14 residues. Germline values: CDR1 SNHLY, CDR2 FYNNEI. The CDR3 here is CASSEGGGDEKLFF. The CDR3 region has the DNA TGTGCCAGCAGTGAAGGAGGGGGCGATGAAAAACTGTTTTTT.

By frequency in the sample, this clone is medium-sized (0.01 to 0.1%). The chain has TRBV10-3 and TRBJ1-5, with 7 nucleotides matching TRBD1. V lost 10 bases, J lost 3 bases, and 12 bases stayed unmatched. This CDR3 has 15 amino acids. CDR1 is ENHRY and CDR2 is SYGVKD in the germline V gene. CDR3 sequence reads: CATTPGGTDNQPQHF. The CDR3 DNA sequence: TGTGCCACTACCCCGGGGGGGACAGACAATCAGCCCCAGCATTTT.

This chain links TRBV19 with TRBJ2-2; no clear D. The CDR3 extends over 13 amino acids. The germline V gene encodes CDR1 LNHDA and CDR2 SQIVND (reference sequence). The V end was cut by 7 bases, the J end by 1 base, with 7 bases between. CDR3 amino acids: CASMGRNTGELFF. For the CDR3, the DNA is TGTGCCAGTATGGGCAGGAACACCGGGGAGCTGTTTTTT.

V gene TRBV24-1 combines with J gene TRBJ2-3, with 10 bases fitting TRBD2. CDR1 KGHDR and CDR2 SFDVKD come from the germline V gene. The CDR3 covers 15 residues. J lost 6 bases, V lost 4 bases, and 6 bases had no gene match. The CDR3 spells CATSESGGASDTQYF. In DNA form, the CDR3 reads TGTGCCACCAGTGAGAGCGGGGGGGCCTCGGATACGCAGTATTTT.

The chain combines TRBV9 with TRBJ2-1, with 8 nucleotides matching TRBD2. Germline loops: CDR1 SGDLS, CDR2 YYNGEE. The CDR3 covers 15 residues. The ends lost 4 bases at V and 4 bases at J; junction bases unmatched: 7. The CDR3 DNA reads TGTGCCAGCAGCCCCCGTTTAGCGGGGTACAATGAGCAGTTCTTC. Its protein product is CASSPRLAGYNEQFF.

As concerns this clone: Other nucleotide sequences in the sample specify the same CDR3. This chain connects TRBV7-9 to TRBJ1-3; a weak D match, TRBD1 (6 bases). V was cut by 5 bases and J by 1 base, with 12 bases left in between. The CDR3 runs to 15 residues. Germline CDR1 is SEHNR and CDR2 is FQNEAQ (reference sequence). The CDR3 loop reads CASSKQGASGNTIYF. The CDR3 DNA is TGTGCCAGCAGCAAACAGGGTGCATCTGGAAACACCATATATTTT.

V usage is TRBV6-5 and J usage is TRBJ2-1; possibly TRBD2 for D (7 bases). CDR1 is MNHEY, CDR2 SVGAGI, per germline. CDR3 length: 15 amino acids. Trimming removed 5 bases at V and 1 base at J, with 12 bases between. CDR3 region: CASSQRGASYNEQFF. As DNA, the CDR3 is TGTGCCAGCAGTCAACGGGGGGCGTCCTACAATGAGCAGTTCTTC.

The chain is built from TRBV27 and TRBJ1-6, with D possibly TRBD1 on 5 matching bases. Between the trimmed V and J ends, which lost 2 bases and 6 bases, there was a span of 14 bases. Per the germline V gene, CDR1 is MNHEY and CDR2 is SMNVEV (reference sequence). The CDR3 is made up of 16 amino acids. This CDR3 reads CASSLRLGGVNSPLHF. The CDR3 bases are TGTGCCAGCAGTTTAAGGTTGGGGGGGGTTAATTCACCCCTCCACTTT.